Below, 15 T cell receptor beta chains from the same sample are listed, as sequenced in a study of identical twins. In TCRdb, the 5' RACE reads were re-called with MiXCR into one record per CDR3 protein. The table lists approximately 690,000 distinct CDR3 sequences, over 5% of them singletons. The sequencing input was naive T cells sorted from blood. These receptors originate from a man aged 18 to 30 in good health.

This clonotype turned up a few times. CDR3 in amino acids: CASSSGLAGGPYYTDTQYF. The CDR3 nucleotides read TGTGCCAGCAGCTCGGGACTAGCGGGAGGCCCTTACTACACAGATACGCAGTATTTT. V is TRBV7-3 and J is TRBJ2-3, with 15 bases identical to TRBD2. J gave up 2 bases and V 4 bases, and 10 bases lay outside the gene matches. Germline lookup yields CDR1 SGHTA and CDR2 FQGTGA. The CDR3 has 19 residues.

This clonotype was counted ten times or more. The CDR3 bases are TGTGCCAGCAGTTCAACCCTGGACAGGGGGCTTTACGAGCAGTACTTC. The encoded protein is CASSSTLDRGLYEQYF. The chain couples TRBV12-3 or TRBV12-4 to TRBJ2-7, with 11 bases fitting TRBD1. Unmatched junction bases numbered 9, after V lost 4 bases and J lost 4 bases. This CDR3 comprises 16 residues.

This clonotype was counted a few times. V is TRBV3-1 and J is TRBJ1-5; D is uncertain. The CDR3 has 13 amino acids. In germline, CDR1 is LGHDT, CDR2 YNNKEL (reference sequence). V lost 0 bases, J lost 10 bases, and 10 bases lay in between. CDR3 residues: CASSQDRKGPQHF. The CDR3, as DNA: TGTGCCAGCAGCCAAGATAGGAAAGGTCCCCAGCATTTT.

The chain employs TRBV2 and TRBJ2-7; no reliable D call. The ends were cut back, 5 bases at V and 2 bases at J, with 16 bases in the middle. The CDR3 runs 15 residues. Germline-derived CDR1 and CDR2 are SNHLY and FYNNEI. The CDR3 loop reads CASSQTVANAYEQYF. The CDR3 coding sequence is TGTGCCAGCAGTCAAACAGTAGCCAACGCCTACGAGCAGTACTTC. Looking up the rest from reference TRBV2 and TRBJ2-7 gives the full variable domain: EPEVTQTPSHQVTQMGQEVILRCVPISNHLYFYWYRQILGQKVEFLVSFYNNEISEKSEIFDDQFSVERPDGSNFTLKIRSTKLEDSAMYFCASSQTVANAYEQYFGPGTRLTVT.

This clonotype was found a few times. V usage is TRBV4-2 and J usage is TRBJ2-7; 8 positions match TRBD1. The V segment lost 1 base and the J segment 0 bases; nucleotides outside the gene matches: 5. CDR3 size: 16 residues. The germline V gene has CDR1 LGHNA and CDR2 YNFKEQ. The CDR3 here is CASSQGRTGGSYEQYF. In DNA, the CDR3 is TGTGCCAGCAGCCAAGGAAGAACAGGGGGCTCCTACGAGCAGTACTTC.

This sequence joins TRBV20-1 and TRBJ1-5, with TRBD1 identical over 9 bases. CDR3 size: 14 residues. Germline CDR1 and CDR2: DFQATT and SNEGSKA (reference sequence). Trimming removed 6 bases from V and 2 bases from J; junction bases left unmatched: 5. CDR3 region: CSAITGGGNQPQHF. In nucleotides, the CDR3 is TGCAGTGCCATCACAGGGGGCGGCAATCAGCCCCAGCATTTT.

This rearrangement joins TRBV5-1 to TRBJ2-3; D not certain. Trimming stripped 1 base from V and 0 bases from J, with 9 bases between. This CDR3 has 15 residues. Germline V gives CDR1 SGHRS, CDR2 YFSETQ. CDR3 loop: CASSLLPGSTDTQYF. CDR3 bases: TGCGCCAGCAGCTTGCTTCCAGGTAGCACAGATACGCAGTATTTT.

This clonotype was seen repeatedly, ten times or more. The chain employs TRBV9 and TRBJ2-1; tentative D call: TRBD2 (6 bases). V lost 3 bases to trimming and J lost 0 bases, with 13 bases between them. Per germline, CDR1 SGDLS and CDR2 YYNGEE. The CDR3 length is 16 residues. In DNA form, the CDR3 reads TGTGCCAGCAGCGGAGAACTCGGGAGCTCCTACAATGAGCAGTTCTTC. It encodes CASSGELGSSYNEQFF.

This clonotype turned up a few times. The chain has TRBV14 and TRBJ1-1; D not certain. Germline CDR1 reads SGHDN; CDR2 reads FVKESK. CDR3 length equals 18 residues. V gave up 1 base and J gave up 3 bases, with 21 bases separating them. CDR3 sequence: CASSQAFDFLEPYTEAFF. The CDR3 bases are TGTGCCAGCAGCCAAGCTTTCGATTTCCTCGAACCGTACACTGAAGCTTTCTTT. The entire variable domain, with the rest obtained from reference TRBV14 and TRBJ1-1, is as follows: EAGVTQFPSHSVIEKGQTVTLRCDPISGHDNLYWYRRVMGKEIKFLLHFVKESKQDESGMPNNRFLAERTGGTYSTLKVQPAELEDSGVYFCASSQAFDFLEPYTEAFFGQGTRLTVV.

This clonotype was seen many times. This rearrangement joins TRBV12-3 or TRBV12-4 to TRBJ1-4; TRBD1 is a possible D gene (6 bases). The V gene lost 5 bases and the J gene lost 8 bases, with 15 bases spanning the gap. The CDR3 consists of 14 residues. In nucleotides, the CDR3 is TGTGCCAGCAGTAGCGGCAGGGGCGTAGAAAAACTGTTTTTT. Residues: CASSSGRGVEKLFF.

V gene TRBV10-3 combines with J gene TRBJ1-2; maybe TRBD1 (5 bases). V was clipped by 10 bases and J by 0 bases, with 18 bases between them. The germline V gene has CDR1 ENHRY and CDR2 SYGVKD. This CDR3 has 15 amino acids. CDR3 sequence reads: CATTPGRKANYGYTF. The CDR3 nucleotides read TGTGCCACCACACCGGGACGGAAAGCTAACTATGGCTACACCTTC.

This clonotype was recorded a few times. This rearrangement joins TRBV5-5 to TRBJ2-2; D gene uncertain. Germline assignment: CDR1 SGHKS and CDR2 YYEKEE (reference sequence). The CDR3 loop spans 13 amino acids. Trimming took off 2 bases at V and 5 bases at J, with 7 bases between the two ends. The CDR3 loop reads CASSFLYTGELFF. The CDR3 DNA reads TGTGCCAGCAGCTTTTTGTATACCGGGGAGCTGTTTTTT.

V and J are TRBV18 and TRBJ2-6; D not resolved. This CDR3 has 15 residues. V shed 3 bases and J shed 1 base, with 7 bases lying between them. Germline V gene sequence: CDR1 KGHSH, CDR2 LQKENI. The CDR3 is CASSPQYSGANVLTF. CDR3 nucleotide sequence: TGTGCCAGCTCACCTCAGTATTCTGGGGCCAACGTCCTGACTTTC.

This clonotype was seen at least ten times. This chain joins TRBV25-1 and TRBJ2-7, with 10 bases aligning to TRBD2. From germline, CDR1 is MGHDK and CDR2 SYGVNS. V shed 7 bases, J shed 1 base, and the junction held 10 bases outside the gene matches. The CDR3 loop spans 16 amino acids. The CDR3 loop is CASNRRLAGASYEQYV. The DNA for the CDR3 is TGTGCCAGCAACAGACGGCTAGCGGGAGCGTCCTACGAGCAGTACGTC.

This clonotype has ten or more counts. The genes are TRBV20-1 and TRBJ2-1; the match to TRBD1 covers 9 bases. This CDR3 is 11 amino acids long. Trimming at V came to 6 bases and at J to 9 bases, leaving 3 bases not matched to a gene. Germline lookup yields CDR1 DFQATT and CDR2 SNEGSKA (reference sequence). The CDR3 nucleotides read TGCAGTGCCGTGACAGGGGGTGAGCAGTTCTTC. Its protein is CSAVTGGEQFF.